This TCR beta chain was identified during a study of T cell repertoires in cytomegalovirus infection. Comments on this clonotype: Its matching antigen is unknown.

In TCRdb, the reads were re-called with MiXCR into one record per CDR3 protein. Seen here are hundreds of thousands of distinct CDR3 sequences, roughly 33% observed once, and the top ten hold 15% to 20%. This CDR3 contains 14 residues. Germline V CDR1 and CDR2: DFQATT, SNEGSKA (reference sequence). V dropped 2 bases and J dropped 5 bases, with 15 bases sitting between them. The sequenced sample was cultured PBMCs, obtained from culture after CMV antigen stimulation. V usage is TRBV20-1 and J usage is TRBJ1-2, with a weak D call TRBD1 (5 bases). The TCR was taken from a human donor in good health (CMV status not recorded). Some clones in this sample may be carry-over from other donors' samples. The CDR3 DNA sequence: TGCAGTGCTAGAATCACCGGGACGGGTTATGGCTACACCTTC. It codes for CSARITGTGYGYTF.